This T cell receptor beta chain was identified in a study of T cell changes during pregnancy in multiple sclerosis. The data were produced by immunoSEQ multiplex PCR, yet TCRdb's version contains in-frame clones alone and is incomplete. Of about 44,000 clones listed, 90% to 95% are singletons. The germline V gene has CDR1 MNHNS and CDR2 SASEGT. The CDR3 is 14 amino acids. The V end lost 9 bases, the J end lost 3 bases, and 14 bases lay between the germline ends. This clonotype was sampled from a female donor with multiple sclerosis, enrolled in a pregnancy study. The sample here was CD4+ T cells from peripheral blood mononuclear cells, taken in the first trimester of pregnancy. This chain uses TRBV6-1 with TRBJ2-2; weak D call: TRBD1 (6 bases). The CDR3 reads CASIQGWDTGELFF. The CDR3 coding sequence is TGTGCCAGTATACAGGGTTGGGACACCGGGGAGCTGTTTTTT.